This T cell receptor beta chain was identified during a study of T cell changes during pregnancy in multiple sclerosis. Sequencing used immunoSEQ multiplex PCR; TCRdb keeps in-frame clones, though not all of them. This table has about 18,000 clones, 88% appearing once. The CDR3 loop spans 13 amino acids. Between the trimmed V and J ends, which lost 7 bases and 1 base, there was a span of 7 bases. The V gene's germline CDR1 is SNHLY and CDR2 FYNNEI. This chain uses TRBV2 with TRBJ2-2, with D unresolved. The clonotype was recovered from a female donor in good health, enrolled as a control in a pregnancy study. Source: CD4+ T cells from peripheral blood mononuclear cells, taken in the first trimester of pregnancy. The CDR3 sequence is CASNNKNTGELFF. Written as DNA, the CDR3 is TGTGCCAGCAACAACAAGAACACCGGGGAGCTGTTTTTT.